Below, 19 T cell receptor beta chains from the same sample are listed, as sequenced in a study of vaccination and CD4 T cells after COVID-19. These receptors are not linked to any known antigen. The Oncomine TCR Beta short-read assay sequenced DNA from cultured CD4+ T cells. TCRdb passed the PCR reads through MiXCR, listing each CDR3 protein once. This table has approximately 12,000 distinct CDR3 sequences, under 40% appearing once. Treatment given: roughly 10-day PBMC culture with coronavirus spike peptide pools or control peptides (ViraFEST assay). The sequenced sample consisted of cultured CD4+ T cells from blood. Receptors were obtained from a human donor with COVID-19.

This clonotype was counted a few times. This rearrangement joins TRBV7-8 to TRBJ2-7; 9 nucleotides agree with TRBD2. CDR3 length equals 17 residues. Germline CDR1 is SGHVS and CDR2 is FQNEAQ. Germline trimming cut 0 bases from V and 3 bases from J; bases unmatched to any gene: 9. CDR3 loop: CASSLALSSGAYYEQYF. The DNA for the CDR3 is TGTGCCAGCAGCTTAGCGCTTTCTAGCGGGGCCTACTACGAGCAGTACTTC. The full variable domain, rest sourced from reference TRBV7-8 and TRBJ2-7, is GAGVSQSPRYKVAKRGQDVALRCDPISGHVSLFWYQQALGQGPEFLTYFQNEAQLDKSGLPSDRFFAERPEGSVSTLKIQRTQQEDSAVYLCASSLALSSGAYYEQYFGPGTRLTVT.

The rearrangement uses TRBV11-3 and TRBJ2-5, with D possibly TRBD2 on 6 matching bases. Germline V gene sequence: CDR1 SGHNT, CDR2 YENEEA. The CDR3 is 17 amino acids. V lost 3 bases and J lost 2, with 19 bases in between. CDR3 DNA sequence: TGTGCCAGCAGCTTCATAGAGTTGTTCGGGACTCAAGAGACCCAGTACTTC. Translation gives CASSFIELFGTQETQYF.

V gene TRBV7-6 combines with J gene TRBJ1-1, with 9 nucleotides matching TRBD1. Germline V gene lookup returns CDR1 SGHVS and CDR2 FNYEAQ. The CDR3 is 14 amino acids. V was clipped by 1 base and J by 5 bases; unmatched bases: 2. CDR3 in amino acids: CASSLGTGVTEAFF. The CDR3 nucleotides read TGTGCCAGCAGCTTAGGGACAGGGGTAACTGAAGCTTTCTTT.

V gene TRBV7-2 combines with J gene TRBJ2-7; D uncertain. CDR1 is SGHTA, CDR2 FQGNSA, per germline. V was cut by 2 bases and J by 4 bases, with 6 bases left in between. CDR3 length equals 12 residues. Here the CDR3 reads CASSLNGYEQYF. CDR3 coding DNA: TGTGCCAGCAGCTTAAACGGGTACGAGCAGTACTTC.

J is TRBJ1-2 and V is TRBV27; TRBD1 matches 8 bases. The trim removed 5 bases at V and 2 bases at J, leaving 4 bases unmatched. This CDR3 region has 14 residues. CDR1 is MNHEY and CDR2 is SMNVEV in the germline V gene (reference sequence). CDR3 loop: CASSSRTGNYGYTF. The CDR3 nucleotides read TGTGCCAGCAGTAGCCGGACAGGGAACTATGGCTACACCTTC.

The CDR3 coding sequence is TGTGCCAGCAGTCAGAGGACAGGGGGCGTTAATCAGCCCCAGCATTTT. Translated, it gives CASSQRTGGVNQPQHF. This chain connects TRBV12-3 or TRBV12-4 to TRBJ1-5; 11 bases map to TRBD1. J gave up 4 bases and V 5 bases, and 7 bases lay outside the gene matches. This CDR3 region has 16 residues.

This chain joins TRBV10-3 and TRBJ2-2; the D is unclear. This CDR3 has 12 residues. Trimming pared 8 bases from V and 3 bases from J, leaving 7 bases between. Germline loops: CDR1 ENHRY, CDR2 SYGVKD. The DNA of the CDR3 is TGTGCCATCGCTGACGACACCGGGGAGCTGTTTTTT. This encodes CAIADDTGELFF.

This rearrangement joins TRBV20-1 to TRBJ2-3, with a tentative D call TRBD2 (5 bases). Trimming shortened V by 6 bases and J by 0 bases, and 16 bases separated the two germline ends. This CDR3 comprises 15 residues. Germline loops: CDR1 DFQATT, CDR2 SNEGSKA (reference sequence). CDR3 sequence reads: CSALMRLASTDTQYF. As DNA, the CDR3 is TGCAGTGCCTTAATGAGGCTAGCCAGCACAGATACGCAGTATTTT.

The V gene is TRBV19, the J gene TRBJ2-3; 8 bases fit TRBD2. The CDR3 consists of 16 residues. V gave up 4 bases and J gave up 5 bases; unmatched junction bases: 11. In germline, CDR1 is LNHDA, CDR2 SQIVND (reference sequence). This CDR3 is CASSTALGAGVDTQYF. DNA of the CDR3: TGTGCCAGTAGTACGGCCTTGGGAGCGGGGGTAGATACGCAGTATTTT.

The J gene is TRBJ1-1, the V gene TRBV5-4; D perhaps matches TRBD1 (5 bases). V gave up 4 bases and J gave up 6 bases, with 22 bases separating them. The CDR3 spans 16 residues. The germline V gene encodes CDR1 SGHNT and CDR2 YYREEE (reference sequence). DNA for the CDR3: TGTGCCAGCAGCCAAGGACACATTACTCAAAGCGCTGAAGCTTTCTTT. Translation: CASSQGHITQSAEAFF.

V usage is TRBV30 and J usage is TRBJ1-1, with D perhaps matching TRBD1 (6 bases). Germline CDR1 reads GTSNPN; CDR2 reads SVGIG (reference sequence). This CDR3 comprises 13 residues. Trimming took 4 bases from V and 5 from J, leaving 14 bases between them. DNA of the CDR3: TGTGCCTGGATGAGCCAGGGGCTTACTGAAGCTTTCTTT. This translates into CAWMSQGLTEAFF.

This clonotype was seen only a few times. The J gene is TRBJ1-2, the V gene TRBV20-1; the D is unclear. CDR1 DFQATT and CDR2 SNEGSKA come from the germline V gene (reference sequence). V was pared by 0 bases and J by 10 bases, with 21 bases between. CDR3 length: 15 amino acids. The CDR3 bases are TGCAGTGCTAGAGAGTCGGGCGGCCGGAGTATGGCCTACACCTTC. It is translated as CSARESGGRSMAYTF.

This chain uses TRBV19 with TRBJ1-1; D not resolved. Germline V gene sequence: CDR1 LNHDA, CDR2 SQIVND (reference sequence). The CDR3 totals 13 residues. The V gene lost 5 bases and the J gene lost 1 base, with 8 bases spanning the gap. CDR3 coding DNA: TGTGCCAGTAGTCCAAACACGAACACTGAAGCTTTCTTT. Translated: CASSPNTNTEAFF. The whole variable domain, remainder taken from reference TRBV19 and TRBJ1-1, is DGGITQSPKYLFRKEGQNVTLSCEQNLNHDAMYWYRQDPGQGLRLIYYSQIVNDFQKGDIAEGYSVSREKKESFPLTVTSAQKNPTAFYLCASSPNTNTEAFFGQGTRLTVV.

V and J are TRBV18 and TRBJ1-5; D uncertain. From germline, CDR1 is KGHSH and CDR2 LQKENI. The CDR3 totals 16 residues. V was trimmed by 0 bases and J by 0 bases, leaving 9 bases between them. CDR3 nucleotide sequence: TGTGCCAGCTCACCACCGGGAGGGAATAGCAATCAGCCCCAGCATTTT. Protein product: CASSPPGGNSNQPQHF.

This clonotype was seen only a few times. The chain uses TRBV5-4 and TRBJ1-1; D unclear. The germline V gene encodes CDR1 SGHNT and CDR2 YYREEE (reference sequence). This CDR3 is 13 amino acids long. The germline V and J ends were trimmed by 0 bases and 1 base, with 4 bases remaining between them. CDR3 sequence: CASSLGGNTEAFF. The DNA of the CDR3 is TGTGCCAGCAGCTTGGGTGGGAACACTGAAGCTTTCTTT.

This clonotype was observed a handful of times. The chain recombines TRBV20-1 with TRBJ2-1; D uncertain. CDR3 length: 11 residues. V was pared by 0 bases and J by 10 bases, with 7 bases between. The germline gives CDR1 DFQATT, CDR2 SNEGSKA (reference sequence). CDR3 sequence (DNA): TGCAGTGCTAGAGATCCCCCGGAGCAGTTCTTC. Amino acids: CSARDPPEQFF.

V gene TRBV28 combines with J gene TRBJ2-7; 10 positions agree with TRBD1. Germline CDR1 reads MDHEN; CDR2 reads SYDVKM. The CDR3 spans 14 residues. The V segment lost 3 bases and the J segment 4 bases; nucleotides outside the gene matches: 3. In DNA, the CDR3 is TGTGCCAGCAGTTTGGGGGGACAGGGGTACGAGCAGTACTTC. Translated, it gives CASSLGGQGYEQYF.

Concerning this clonotype itself: An end of the junction does not agree with germline; a read error may underlie this. V is TRBV20-1 and J is TRBJ1-2, with D possibly TRBD1 on 6 matching bases. Germline CDR1 reads DFQATT; CDR2 reads SNEGSKA (reference sequence). CDR3 size: 11 residues. The CDR3 DNA follows: TGCAGTGCTTCGGACAGATATGGCTACGCCTTC. Its protein is CSASDRYGYAF.

This clonotype was seen more than once but under ten times. The rearrangement links TRBV20-1 to TRBJ1-1; the D is unclear. The V end lost 5 bases, the J end lost 1 base, and 17 bases lay between the germline ends. Germline loops: CDR1 DFQATT, CDR2 SNEGSKA (reference sequence). The CDR3 is 15 amino acids. In DNA form, the CDR3 reads TGCAGTGCTGTGAGAGCCGGGTCCAGGAACACTGAAGCTTTCTTT. It encodes CSAVRAGSRNTEAFF.